The next 4 T cell receptor beta chains were all read from a single sample in a study of graft-versus-host responses after intestinal transplantation. Sequencing used immunoSEQ multiplex PCR; TCRdb keeps in-frame clones, though not all of them. The sample lists more than 95,000 clones, roughly 93% occurring once. These receptors' antigens are unknown. The sample here was unstimulated CD8+ T cells sorted from spleen or lymph node cells, taken before intestinal transplant. The receptors were sampled from a human donor who received an intestinal transplant.

The V and J genes are TRBV5-6 and TRBJ2-3; 7 bases match TRBD2. The CDR3 sequence is 15 residues long. Germline V gene data show CDR1 as SGHDT and CDR2 as YYEEEE. Trimming cost V 4 bases and J 6 bases; bases outside gene matches: 11. The CDR3 bases are TGTGCCAGCAGCCAAAGGACGAGCGGGGCCGATACGCAGTATTTT. This translates into CASSQRTSGADTQYF. The full variable domain, rest sourced from reference TRBV5-6 and TRBJ2-3, is DAGVTQSPTHLIKTRGQQVTLRCSPKSGHDTVSWYQQALGQGPQFIFQYYEEEERQRGNFPDRFSGHQFPNYSSELNVNALLLGDSALYLCASSQRTSGADTQYFGPGTRLTVL.

V usage is TRBV2 and J usage is TRBJ2-5; TRBD2 aligns across 8 bases. V gave up 8 bases and J gave up 5 bases; unmatched junction bases: 16. The CDR3 runs to 16 residues. Germline lookup yields CDR1 SNHLY and CDR2 FYNNEI. The CDR3 coding sequence is TGTGCCAGCCTAATCCCTACTTCGCGGGGGGAGGAGACCCAGTACTTC. It encodes CASLIPTSRGEETQYF.

This sequence joins TRBV5-6 and TRBJ2-7; D gene uncertain. Trimming took 0 bases from V and 6 from J, leaving 7 bases between them. Germline V gives CDR1 SGHDT, CDR2 YYEEEE. CDR3 size: 12 residues. The CDR3 here is CASSLATPEQYF. For the CDR3, the DNA is TGTGCCAGCAGCTTGGCGACGCCCGAGCAGTACTTC.

This clone came up a few times. The chain combines TRBV21-1 with TRBJ1-4. TRBV21-1 is recorded as a pseudogene. The CDR3 covers 14 residues. The CDR3, as DNA: TGTGCCAGCAGCCTAACAGGGGAGGGAGAAAAACTGTTTTTT. Residues: CASSLTGEGEKLFF.